This entry lists 32 T cell receptor beta chains sequenced from one sample in a study of cytomegalovirus exposure and HLA in healthy donors. Sequencing used immunoSEQ multiplex PCR; TCRdb keeps in-frame clones, though not all of them. The sample contains 100,000 to 150,000 clones, 89% of which appear only once. Sequencing was done on a sample of PBMCs. The receptors originated from a woman aged 18-29 years in good health and CMV-seronegative.

The genes are TRBV6-5 and TRBJ1-1; a possible D gene is TRBD1 (5 bases). Deletions cut 2 bases from V and 3 bases from J, with 10 bases between. The germline CDR1 and CDR2 sequences are MNHEY and SVGAGI. This CDR3 is built from 14 residues. As DNA, the CDR3 is TGTGCCAGCAGTTACAGGGGTGCGGACACTGAAGCTTTCTTT. Its translation is CASSYRGADTEAFF.

The chain employs TRBV30 and TRBJ2-5, with 9 bases aligning to TRBD1. V trimming: 5 bases; J trimming: 4 bases; junction bases outside the gene matches: 2. The CDR3 runs 12 residues. CDR1 and CDR2 from the germline V gene are GTSNPN and SVGIG (reference sequence). The CDR3 loop is CAWLTGGETQYF. The CDR3 DNA is TGTGCCTGGTTGACAGGGGGAGAGACCCAGTACTTC.

This chain connects TRBV6-5 to TRBJ1-5, with TRBD1 matching over 7 bases. V lost 0 bases, J lost 7 bases, and 6 bases stayed unmatched. Germline V gives CDR1 MNHEY, CDR2 SVGAGI. The CDR3 runs 15 residues. The CDR3 region is CASSYSRGRKQPQHF. Written as DNA, the CDR3 is TGTGCCAGCAGTTACTCTAGGGGGCGGAAACAGCCCCAGCATTTT.

The chain is built from TRBV27 and TRBJ2-1; TRBD1 aligns across 8 bases. Germline V gene lookup returns CDR1 MNHEY and CDR2 SMNVEV (reference sequence). Losses at the gene ends were 4 bases for V and 8 bases for J; bases not matched to a gene: 13. The CDR3 contains 16 residues. CDR3: CASSSSDRGASYEQFF. The CDR3 bases are TGTGCCAGCAGTTCGTCCGACAGGGGAGCGAGTTATGAGCAGTTCTTC.

V gene TRBV30 combines with J gene TRBJ1-5; D is perhaps TRBD1 (6 bases). The V gene's germline CDR1 is GTSNPN and CDR2 SVGIG (reference sequence). The germline V and J ends were trimmed by 5 bases and 4 bases, with 18 bases remaining between them. The CDR3 spans 15 residues. The DNA for the CDR3 is TGTGCCTGGGCCGACCAGGGGAGCTTTAATCAGCCCCAGCATTTT. Its protein is CAWADQGSFNQPQHF. Looking up the rest from reference TRBV30 and TRBJ1-5 gives the full variable domain: SQTIHQWPATLVQPVGSPLSLECTVEGTSNPNLYWYRQAAGRGLQLLFYSVGIGQISSEVPQNLSASRPQDRQFILSSKKLLLSDSGFYLCAWADQGSFNQPQHFGDGTRLSIL.

The J gene is TRBJ2-7, the V gene TRBV5-6; no definite D call. Germline V CDR1 and CDR2: SGHDT, YYEEEE. The CDR3 runs to 12 residues. Trimming stripped 2 bases from V and 0 bases from J, with 3 bases between. The CDR3 is CASSFYSYEQYF. CDR3 in DNA: TGTGCCAGCAGCTTCTACTCCTACGAGCAGTACTTC.

The rearrangement uses TRBV20-1 and TRBJ1-1, with D maybe TRBD1 (5 bases). Between the trimmed V and J ends, which lost 6 bases and 10 bases, there was a span of 15 bases. The CDR3 length is 11 residues. Germline CDR1 reads DFQATT; CDR2 reads SNEGSKA (reference sequence). CDR3 nucleotide sequence: TGCAGTGCCCCGACAGCTGCTGGAGCTTTCTTT. This sequence encodes CSAPTAAGAFF.

The chain combines TRBV30 with TRBJ1-1; perhaps TRBD1 as D (6 bases). The germline CDR1 and CDR2 sequences are GTSNPN and SVGIG (reference sequence). The V end lost 0 bases, the J end lost 5 bases, and 19 bases lay between the germline ends. The CDR3 is 16 residues long. Written as DNA, the CDR3 is TGTGCCTGGAGTGTTGTCAGGGGTCTTAGTGTGACTGAAGCTTTCTTT. Translated, it gives CAWSVVRGLSVTEAFF.

The rearrangement uses TRBV28 and TRBJ1-4, with D perhaps TRBD1 (6 bases). V shed 2 bases and J shed 8 bases, with 12 bases lying between them. The germline CDR1 and CDR2 sequences are MDHEN and SYDVKM. The CDR3 spans 14 residues. CDR3 nucleotides: TGTGCCAGCAGTTTACGACAGGTTGGCGAAAAACTGTTTTTT. Protein sequence: CASSLRQVGEKLFF. The entire variable domain, with the rest obtained from reference TRBV28 and TRBJ1-4, is as follows: DVKVTQSSRYLVKRTGEKVFLECVQDMDHENMFWYRQDPGLGLRLIYFSYDVKMKEKGDIPEGYSVSREKKERFSLILESASTNQTSMYLCASSLRQVGEKLFFGSGTQLSVL.

The V call is TRBV25-1, the J call TRBJ2-6; D ambiguous. This CDR3 region has 17 residues. The V gene lost 3 bases and the J gene lost 4 bases, with 16 bases spanning the gap. Looked up from germline, CDR1 is MGHDK and CDR2 is SYGVNS. The CDR3 loop is CASSDHSTVWGANVLTF. Written as DNA, the CDR3 is TGTGCCAGCAGTGACCACAGTACCGTCTGGGGGGCCAACGTCCTGACTTTC.

The chain recombines TRBV5-4 with TRBJ2-6; 7 bases are a match to TRBD1. The CDR3 totals 19 residues. V trimming: 5 bases; J trimming: 0 bases; junction bases outside the gene matches: 14. CDR1 and CDR2 from the germline V gene are SGHNT and YYREEE (reference sequence). CDR3 region: CASSSDRVLFDSGANVLTF. The CDR3 coding sequence is TGTGCCAGCAGTTCTGACAGGGTACTCTTTGACTCTGGGGCCAACGTCCTGACTTTC.

The genes are TRBV27 and TRBJ2-7; tentative D call: TRBD2 (7 bases). The V end lost 3 bases, the J end lost 2 bases, and 17 bases lay between the germline ends. Germline V CDR1 and CDR2: MNHEY, SMNVEV (reference sequence). The CDR3 is 16 amino acids. CDR3 DNA sequence: TGTGCCAGCAGTTTCCTTGCAGGGGAGGGAGCCTACGAGCAGTACTTC. Amino acid sequence: CASSFLAGEGAYEQYF.

This chain connects TRBV5-1 to TRBJ1-5; D unclear. This CDR3 is built from 15 residues. Trimming took 0 bases from V and 6 from J, leaving 13 bases between them. Germline CDR1 SGHRS, CDR2 YFSETQ. CDR3 coding DNA: TGCGCCAGCAGCTTGGATCCGGACTCGGGTCAGCCCCAGCATTTT. It yields the protein CASSLDPDSGQPQHF.

This chain joins TRBV27 and TRBJ1-4, with a weak D call TRBD1 (5 bases). Between the trimmed V and J ends, which lost 6 bases and 8 bases, there was a span of 16 bases. This CDR3 spans 14 amino acids. Germline V gene lookup returns CDR1 MNHEY and CDR2 SMNVEV (reference sequence). CDR3 nucleotides: TGTGCCAGCAGGAGAGACAGCCTGGGCGAAAAACTGTTTTTT. Translating it yields CASRRDSLGEKLFF.

V and J are TRBV25-1 and TRBJ1-2, with D possibly TRBD1 on 5 matching bases. Germline V gene sequence: CDR1 MGHDK, CDR2 SYGVNS. This CDR3 has 15 residues. V was shortened by 2 bases and J by 8 bases, with 18 bases between the two germline ends. This chain's CDR3 is CASSEGGALPVGYTF. CDR3 DNA sequence: TGTGCCAGCAGTGAAGGTGGGGCGCTTCCCGTCGGCTACACCTTC.

The chain carries TRBV7-9 and TRBJ2-7; the match to TRBD2 covers 9 bases. Germline trimming cut 1 base from V and 5 bases from J; bases unmatched to any gene: 9. CDR3 length: 16 amino acids. From germline, CDR1 is SEHNR and CDR2 FQNEAQ (reference sequence). CDR3 residues: CASSLEPQAGGNEQYF. CDR3 sequence (DNA): TGTGCCAGCAGCTTAGAACCCCAAGCGGGGGGCAACGAGCAGTACTTC.

J is TRBJ1-1 and V is TRBV6-5; D may be TRBD1 (6 bases). Germline lookup yields CDR1 MNHEY and CDR2 SVGAGI. V was trimmed by 1 base and J by 8 bases, leaving 11 bases between them. The length of the CDR3 is 13 residues. Here the CDR3 reads CASSYWGRGEAFF. In DNA, the CDR3 is TGTGCCAGCAGTTACTGGGGGCGCGGAGAAGCTTTCTTT.

The sample holds a few counts of this clone. The rearrangement uses TRBV6-6 and TRBJ2-1; D not certain. The CDR3 runs to 13 residues. The V end was cut by 0 bases, the J end by 10 bases, with 10 bases between. CDR1 and CDR2 (germline): MNHNY, SVGAGI (reference sequence). The CDR3 DNA reads as TGTGCCAGCAGTTACTCGAGTGTCTTGGAGCAGTTCTTC. Residues: CASSYSSVLEQFF.

This chain links TRBV7-7 with TRBJ2-1, with D tentatively TRBD2 (7 bases). This CDR3 comprises 16 residues. Germline CDR1 reads SSHAT; CDR2 reads FNYEAQ (reference sequence). The V and J ends lost 8 bases and 9 bases respectively, with 26 bases between them. This CDR3 reads CASGGLAGVGGGEQFF. The CDR3 nucleotides are TGTGCCAGCGGAGGCTTGGCGGGAGTAGGGGGGGGTGAGCAGTTCTTC.

This chain joins TRBV18 and TRBJ2-4; weak D call: TRBD1 (5 bases). Looked up from germline, CDR1 is KGHSH and CDR2 is LQKENI. The CDR3 spans 14 residues. V was pared by 0 bases and J by 6 bases, with 9 bases between. The CDR3, as DNA: TGTGCCAGCTCACCACCGGCAGGGTCAAACATTCAGTACTTC. It specifies CASSPPAGSNIQYF.

The table lists this clone with a count of one. The DNA for the CDR3 is TGCGCCAGCAGTCAGAACTCCCCCTGTCCATTTAACTATGGCTACACCTTC. It is translated as CASSQNSPCPFNYGYTF. This rearrangement joins TRBV23-1 to TRBJ1-2; D gene ambiguous. TRBV23-1 is an ORF, with its function uncertain. This CDR3 has 17 amino acids. Trimming cost V 3 bases and J 1 base, with 18 bases left between them.

The chain carries TRBV30 and TRBJ2-7, with 8 bases lining up with TRBD1. This CDR3 has 15 residues. CDR1 and CDR2 (germline): GTSNPN, SVGIG (reference sequence). V dropped 2 bases and J dropped 3; count of bases not matched to a gene: 9. The CDR3 DNA is TGTGCCTGGAGTACAACCGGGACAGGAAGCTACGAGCAGTACTTC. Amino acid sequence: CAWSTTGTGSYEQYF.

The chain joins TRBV6-5 to TRBJ2-6; D is possibly TRBD2 (5 bases). This CDR3 comprises 15 residues. The V end lost 10 bases, the J end lost 2 bases, and 15 bases lay between the germline ends. Germline V gene data show CDR1 as MNHEY and CDR2 as SVGAGI. The CDR3 sequence is CATSRTGTGANVLTF. The CDR3 DNA sequence: TGTGCCACCTCCCGGACTGGCACTGGGGCCAACGTCCTGACTTTC.

The rearrangement links TRBV27 to TRBJ1-1; 7 bases match TRBD1. CDR1 MNHEY and CDR2 SMNVEV come from the germline V gene (reference sequence). The CDR3 extends over 13 amino acids. V was clipped by 3 bases and J by 4 bases; unmatched bases: 2. Written as DNA, the CDR3 is TGTGCCAGCAGTTTCGACAGGGTCACTGAAGCTTTCTTT. Encoded protein: CASSFDRVTEAFF.

The CDR3 DNA is TGTGCCAGCAGTGAAGCGCTGGAGACAGTTCCCTACGAGCAGTACGTC. Protein sequence: CASSEALETVPYEQYV. The V gene is TRBV6-1, the J gene TRBJ2-7, with D perhaps TRBD1 (5 bases). The germline V gene encodes CDR1 MNHNS and CDR2 SASEGT. CDR3 length: 16 residues. The germline V and J ends were trimmed by 0 bases and 2 bases, with 14 bases remaining between them.

This chain connects TRBV5-4 to TRBJ2-2; D may be TRBD2 (7 bases). This CDR3 is 15 amino acids long. The V gene lost 2 bases and the J gene lost 7 bases, with 15 bases spanning the gap. The germline V gene encodes CDR1 SGHNT and CDR2 YYREEE (reference sequence). The CDR3 spells CASSLTGGIIGELFF. CDR3 in DNA: TGTGCCAGCAGCTTAACGGGGGGCATCATCGGGGAGCTGTTTTTT.

This clone was picked up a small number of times. The chain employs TRBV5-1 and TRBJ2-5; TRBD2 agrees at 8 bases. The trim removed 2 bases at V and 2 bases at J, leaving 5 bases unmatched. Germline lookup yields CDR1 SGHRS and CDR2 YFSETQ. This CDR3 has 15 residues. The CDR3 DNA reads as TGCGCCAGCAGCTTAATGGGACTAGGGCAAGAGACCCAGTACTTC. Its translation: CASSLMGLGQETQYF.

The rearrangement uses TRBV10-3 and TRBJ2-6; no clear D. The CDR3 covers 14 residues. Germline V lookup: CDR1 ENHRY, CDR2 SYGVKD. The ends were cut back, 4 bases at V and 2 bases at J, with 6 bases in the middle. The CDR3 protein is CAISGETGANVLTF. The CDR3 DNA sequence: TGTGCCATCAGTGGAGAAACTGGGGCCAACGTCCTGACTTTC.

This chain joins TRBV18 and TRBJ2-1; D might be TRBD1 (6 bases). The CDR3 is 13 amino acids. V was shortened by 4 bases and J by 6 bases, with 10 bases between the two germline ends. Germline-derived CDR1 and CDR2 are KGHSH and LQKENI. The DNA of the CDR3 is TGTGCCAGCTCACAGACAGGCGGCAATGAGCAGTTCTTC. It yields the protein CASSQTGGNEQFF.

The CDR3 nucleotides read TGTGCCGGAGACCGGGACAGCTCGTCTATGGCCAAAAACATTCAGTACTTC. Translating it yields CAGDRDSSSMAKNIQYF. This rearrangement joins TRBV30 to TRBJ2-4, with 7 bases fitting TRBD1. CDR1 and CDR2 from the germline V gene are GTSNPN and SVGIG (reference sequence). CDR3 length equals 17 residues. J lost 1 base, V lost 8 bases, and 17 bases had no gene match.

The chain links TRBV7-2 to TRBJ2-2; D unclear. This CDR3 is built from 14 residues. V gave up 5 bases and J gave up 6 bases, with 13 bases separating them. Germline values: CDR1 SGHTA, CDR2 FQGNSA. CDR3 nucleotides: TGTGCCAGCAGCCCCGCTGTTGGGCCCGGGGAGCTGTTTTTT. It encodes CASSPAVGPGELFF. Together with reference TRBV7-2 and TRBJ2-2, the CDR3 gives the full variable domain: GAGVSQSPSNKVTEKGKDVELRCDPISGHTALYWYRQSLGQGLEFLIYFQGNSAPDKSGLPSDRFSAERTGGSVSTLTIQRTQQEDSAVYLCASSPAVGPGELFFGEGSRLTVL.

The chain joins TRBV30 to TRBJ1-1, with D tentatively TRBD1 (5 bases). Germline CDR1 GTSNPN, CDR2 SVGIG (reference sequence). The CDR3 is made up of 15 amino acids. Trimming pared 3 bases from V and 1 base from J, leaving 15 bases between. The CDR3 DNA reads TGTGCCTGGAGACTAAGACAGAGCTGGAACACTGAAGCTTTCTTT. It translates to CAWRLRQSWNTEAFF. Together with reference TRBV30 and TRBJ1-1, the CDR3 gives the full variable domain: SQTIHQWPATLVQPVGSPLSLECTVEGTSNPNLYWYRQAAGRGLQLLFYSVGIGQISSEVPQNLSASRPQDRQFILSSKKLLLSDSGFYLCAWRLRQSWNTEAFFGQGTRLTVV.